This is a list of T cell receptor beta chains from one sample in a study of T cells in Graves' hyperthyroidism and ophthalmopathy. One entry per CDR3 protein, called by TCRdb with MiXCR from the multiplex PCR reads. The table has about 200,000 distinct CDR3 sequences, less than 20% seen once. Input material: blood. These receptors were obtained from a woman aged 45-59 years with Graves' hyperthyroidism. CDR3s leave out the opening cysteine and the closing phenylalanine or tryptophan. Each record gives: V gene, J gene, CDR3 protein.

V gene: TRBV27; J gene: TRBJ1-6; CDR3 protein: ASSFSGQGISLLH
V gene: TRBV2; J gene: TRBJ2-3; CDR3 protein: ASSKQGPNRDTQY
V gene: TRBV28; J gene: TRBJ2-1; CDR3 protein: ASSFGRPKNEQF
V gene: TRBV19; J gene: TRBJ2-2; CDR3 protein: ASSIGAKLGQGAVRNTGELF
V gene: TRBV20-1; J gene: TRBJ1-4; CDR3 protein: SGAGSNEKLF
V gene: TRBV7-2; J gene: TRBJ1-3; CDR3 protein: ASSLVGEDSGNTIY
V gene: TRBV15; J gene: TRBJ1-1; CDR3 protein: ATSRDRGRGPEAF
V gene: TRBV3-1; J gene: TRBJ1-5; CDR3 protein: ASSQGGWGSQPQH
V gene: TRBV5-5; J gene: TRBJ1-1; CDR3 protein: ASEGQGGWNTEAF
V gene: TRBV5-1; J gene: TRBJ2-3; CDR3 protein: ASSVLAGATDTQY
V gene: TRBV18; J gene: TRBJ1-5; CDR3 protein: ASSRGGGQPQH
V gene: TRBV4-2; J gene: TRBJ1-1; CDR3 protein: ASSGRVSNTEAF
V gene: TRBV30; J gene: TRBJ2-5; CDR3 protein: AWSGSPQETQY
V gene: TRBV28; J gene: TRBJ1-5; CDR3 protein: ASSLSETGGGQPQH
V gene: TRBV18; J gene: TRBJ2-3; CDR3 protein: ASSPLAPQGVGTDTQY
V gene: TRBV25-1; J gene: TRBJ1-1; CDR3 protein: ASSAGQGIDTEAF
V gene: TRBV6-2/TRBV6-3; J gene: TRBJ1-5; CDR3 protein: ASSVREDQPQH
V gene: TRBV10-1; J gene: TRBJ2-7; CDR3 protein: ASSERTGGRNEQY
V gene: TRBV28; J gene: TRBJ2-3; CDR3 protein: ASSLVYVDTQY
V gene: TRBV27; J gene: TRBJ1-6; CDR3 protein: ASSPSGGGRLYNSPLH
V gene: TRBV18; J gene: TRBJ1-1; CDR3 protein: ASSPRTLTSTSAGGTEAF
V gene: TRBV29-1; J gene: TRBJ2-7; CDR3 protein: SGRSSYEQY
V gene: TRBV6-1; J gene: TRBJ1-2; CDR3 protein: ASSDRRPSYGYT
V gene: TRBV11-2; J gene: TRBJ2-3; CDR3 protein: ASSRLAGAPVVDTQY
V gene: TRBV5-1; J gene: TRBJ1-2; CDR3 protein: ASSLVSGGGLDGYT
V gene: TRBV27; J gene: TRBJ2-3; CDR3 protein: ASSSRLEADTQY
V gene: TRBV3-1; J gene: TRBJ2-1; CDR3 protein: ASSPRTGVINEQF